The 30 T cell receptor beta chains below all came from one sample that was sequenced in a study of blood T cell repertoires in COVID-19. Repertoires were generated with immunoSEQ multiplex PCR, while TCRdb's copy carries only in-frame clones and drops some. The repertoire holds some 130,000 clones, with more than 75% as singletons. What was sequenced was peripheral blood. All receptors come from a man aged 55 to 70 with COVID-19, enrolled during active disease.

The chain has TRBV19 and TRBJ1-2; 8 nucleotides agree with TRBD1. Germline V CDR1 and CDR2: LNHDA, SQIVND (reference sequence). The CDR3 length is 16 residues. The trim removed 7 bases at V and 2 bases at J, leaving 12 bases unmatched. CDR3 amino acids: CASIGQGGEKNYGYTF. The CDR3 region has the DNA TGTGCCAGTATCGGACAGGGCGGGGAAAAGAACTATGGCTACACCTTC.

This sequence joins TRBV2 and TRBJ2-7, with 9 bases matching TRBD1. Germline loops: CDR1 SNHLY, CDR2 FYNNEI. J gave up 6 bases and V 5 bases, and 8 bases lay outside the gene matches. This CDR3 region has 14 residues. The CDR3 bases are TGTGCCAGCAGTACCGGGACAGGGAGTTTCGAGCAGTACTTC. Its translation is CASSTGTGSFEQYF.

The V and J genes are TRBV11-2 and TRBJ2-1; TRBD2 matches 8 bases. The V segment lost 6 bases and the J segment 7 bases; nucleotides outside the gene matches: 5. The germline gives CDR1 SGHAT, CDR2 FQNNGV. The CDR3 is 13 amino acids. As DNA, the CDR3 is TGTGCCAGCAGTCGGGGACTAGTAAATGAGCAGTTCTTC. Amino acid sequence: CASSRGLVNEQFF. Drawing the rest from reference TRBV11-2 and TRBJ2-1, the complete variable domain is EAGVAQSPRYKIIEKRQSVAFWCNPISGHATLYWYQQILGQGPKLLIQFQNNGVVDDSQLPKDRFSAERLKGVDSTLKIQPAKLEDSAVYLCASSRGLVNEQFFGPGTRLTVL.

The V gene is TRBV5-3, the J gene TRBJ1-2, with 8 bases matching TRBD1. TRBV5-3 is recorded as an ORF, its role being uncertain. This CDR3 spans 15 amino acids. V was clipped by 1 base and J by 6 bases; unmatched bases: 8. The CDR3 loop is CARSLRQGAPDGYTF. Here the CDR3 DNA reads TGTGCCAGAAGCTTGAGGCAGGGGGCTCCTGATGGCTACACCTTC.

This clone was detected only once. The V call is TRBV5-5, the J call TRBJ1-2; 10 positions match TRBD1. The CDR3 sequence is 13 residues long. Per germline, CDR1 SGHKS and CDR2 YYEKEE (reference sequence). Trimming removed 4 bases from V and 8 bases from J; junction bases left unmatched: 5. CDR3 protein: CASSTDRGPGYTF. The CDR3 DNA is TGTGCCAGCAGCACCGACAGGGGGCCCGGCTACACCTTC.

The chain couples TRBV24-1 to TRBJ2-7; 7 nucleotides align to TRBD2. This CDR3 region has 13 residues. Germline trimming cut 4 bases from V and 4 bases from J; bases unmatched to any gene: 3. Germline V gives CDR1 KGHDR, CDR2 SFDVKD. The CDR3 here is CATSDPGGYEQYF. The CDR3 DNA reads TGTGCCACCAGTGACCCCGGGGGGTACGAGCAGTACTTC.

The chain carries TRBV5-4 and TRBJ2-1; 12 positions match TRBD2. V gave up 3 bases and J gave up 9 bases; unmatched junction bases: 7. The germline V gene encodes CDR1 SGHNT and CDR2 YYREEE (reference sequence). There are 15 residues in the CDR3. CDR3 protein: CASSSGLAGLREQFF. CDR3 DNA sequence: TGTGCCAGCAGCTCAGGACTAGCGGGATTGCGTGAGCAGTTCTTC.

The V gene is TRBV5-1, the J gene TRBJ1-1, with 8 bases aligning to TRBD1. V was clipped by 0 bases and J by 4 bases; unmatched bases: 2. The germline CDR1 and CDR2 sequences are SGHRS and YFSETQ. This CDR3 region has 14 residues. Here the CDR3 reads CASSLAQGATEAFF. Written as DNA, the CDR3 is TGCGCCAGCAGCTTGGCCCAGGGGGCCACTGAAGCTTTCTTT.

This chain uses TRBV7-2 with TRBJ1-5; TRBD1 matches 8 bases. Germline-derived CDR1 and CDR2 are SGHTA and FQGNSA. This CDR3 comprises 17 residues. V shed 0 bases, J shed 1 base, and the junction held 5 bases outside the gene matches. The CDR3 DNA reads as TGTGCCAGCAGCTTAGCGGCAGGGGGCGAAAGCAATCAGCCCCAGCATTTT. Its translation is CASSLAAGGESNQPQHF.

The J gene is TRBJ2-3, the V gene TRBV5-8; TRBD2 matches at 7 bases. This CDR3 has 16 amino acids. Germline-derived CDR1 and CDR2 are SGHTS and YDEGEE. The junction had 10 bases not matched to a gene; V was cut back by 4 bases and J by 2 bases. CDR3 residues: CASSGGDSTYTDTQYF. In nucleotides, the CDR3 is TGTGCCAGCAGCGGGGGGGACTCTACCTACACAGATACGCAGTATTTT.

The chain has TRBV25-1 and TRBJ1-4, with D maybe TRBD1 (6 bases). This CDR3 contains 17 residues. V lost 2 bases, J lost 3 bases, and 16 bases lay in between. Germline assignment: CDR1 MGHDK and CDR2 SYGVNS. CDR3: CASSEPNRVGANEKLFF. The DNA for the CDR3 is TGTGCCAGCAGTGAACCCAACAGGGTGGGGGCTAATGAAAAACTGTTTTTT.

This chain uses TRBV7-3 with TRBJ2-2; a weak D match, TRBD1 (5 bases). The CDR3 extends over 13 amino acids. The germline CDR1 and CDR2 sequences are SGHTA and FQGTGA. Trimming stripped 6 bases from V and 4 bases from J, with 9 bases between. CDR3 sequence reads: CASSFQGTGELFF. In DNA, the CDR3 is TGTGCCAGCAGTTTCCAGGGCACCGGGGAGCTGTTTTTT.

The chain combines TRBV19 with TRBJ1-1; 7 bases are a match to TRBD1. Unmatched junction bases numbered 9, after V lost 7 bases and J lost 7 bases. This CDR3 has 13 amino acids. Germline CDR1 reads LNHDA; CDR2 reads SQIVND (reference sequence). The CDR3 DNA reads TGTGCCAGTATCGCCCAGGGGGAGAGTGAAGCTTTCTTT. Translated, it gives CASIAQGESEAFF.

The rearrangement uses TRBV7-7 and TRBJ2-1, with D unclear. Germline CDR1 reads SSHAT; CDR2 reads FNYEAQ (reference sequence). V dropped 5 bases and J dropped 5 bases, with 7 bases sitting between them. CDR3 length equals 12 residues. CDR3 nucleotides: TGTGCCAGCAGCGATAACAACAATGAGCAGTTCTTC. Translation gives CASSDNNNEQFF.

The V and J genes are TRBV7-9 and TRBJ1-5, with a possible D match to TRBD1 (5 bases). The CDR3 extends over 14 amino acids. Per germline, CDR1 SEHNR and CDR2 FQNEAQ (reference sequence). V dropped 3 bases and J dropped 4 bases, with 10 bases sitting between them. CDR3 region: CASSFQGINQPQHF. As DNA, the CDR3 is TGTGCCAGCAGCTTCCAGGGAATAAATCAGCCCCAGCATTTT.

The chain links TRBV9 to TRBJ1-4, with unresolved D. CDR3 length: 15 residues. Looked up from germline, CDR1 is SGDLS and CDR2 is YYNGEE. Trimming stripped 0 bases from V and 0 bases from J, with 6 bases between. The CDR3: CASSVAPATNEKLFF. As DNA, the CDR3 is TGTGCCAGCAGCGTAGCCCCCGCAACTAATGAAAAACTGTTTTTT.

The genes are TRBV19 and TRBJ2-7, with D maybe TRBD1 (6 bases). The CDR3 extends over 16 amino acids. CDR1 and CDR2 (germline): LNHDA, SQIVND (reference sequence). The germline V and J ends were trimmed by 2 bases and 1 base, with 15 bases remaining between them. The CDR3 DNA sequence: TGTGCCAGTAGTATAAATCTGGGGGCCCTTTCCTACGAGCAGTACTTC. The encoded protein is CASSINLGALSYEQYF. The complete variable domain, with remaining parts taken from reference TRBV19 and TRBJ2-7, reads DGGITQSPKYLFRKEGQNVTLSCEQNLNHDAMYWYRQDPGQGLRLIYYSQIVNDFQKGDIAEGYSVSREKKESFPLTVTSAQKNPTAFYLCASSINLGALSYEQYFGPGTRLTVT.

This clone was counted a few times. This chain connects TRBV5-1 to TRBJ2-5, with D hard to call. The CDR3 contains 12 residues. The V end was cut by 2 bases, the J end by 2 bases, with 4 bases between. In germline, CDR1 is SGHRS, CDR2 YFSETQ. The CDR3: CASSLSQETQYF. The CDR3 DNA sequence: TGCGCCAGCAGCTTATCTCAAGAGACCCAGTACTTC.

This rearrangement joins TRBV24-1 to TRBJ2-1; 9 bases align to TRBD2. With V trimmed by 2 bases and J by 4 bases, 11 bases remained unmatched. This CDR3 has 18 residues. Germline lookup yields CDR1 KGHDR and CDR2 SFDVKD. CDR3 in amino acids: CATSDSGVSGSVYNEQFF. The CDR3 DNA reads TGTGCCACCAGTGATTCGGGGGTTAGCGGGAGTGTTTACAATGAGCAGTTCTTC.

Remarks on this clone: A junction boundary mismatches the germline segment, possibly from a read error. The chain joins TRBV18 to TRBJ2-2; D ambiguous. CDR1 and CDR2 (germline): KGHSH, LQKENI. The CDR3 contains 16 residues. The chain's CDR3 is CASSPRLTRDTGELFF. The CDR3 nucleotides read TGTGCCAGCTCCCCACGACTCACGCGCGACACCGGGGAGCTGTTTTTT.

This chain connects TRBV5-1 to TRBJ2-6; D call uncertain. CDR3 length: 17 residues. V was trimmed by 0 bases and J by 0 bases, leaving 10 bases between them. The germline CDR1 and CDR2 sequences are SGHRS and YFSETQ. For the CDR3, the DNA is TGCGCCAGCAGCTTGGCTCAGGTGAGCTCTGGGGCCAACGTCCTGACTTTC. Amino acids: CASSLAQVSSGANVLTF.

J is TRBJ2-5 and V is TRBV25-1; a weak D match, TRBD1 (6 bases). Germline-derived CDR1 and CDR2 are MGHDK and SYGVNS. Trimming removed 4 bases from V and 2 bases from J, with 8 bases in between. This CDR3 is 13 amino acids long. The CDR3 sequence is CASSGQDQETQYF. DNA of the CDR3: TGTGCCAGCAGTGGACAGGATCAAGAGACCCAGTACTTC.

The chain combines TRBV11-3 with TRBJ2-1; 11 bases are a match to TRBD2. After removal of 6 bases from V and 5 bases from J, the junction contained 9 bases not matched to a gene. The CDR3 runs to 16 residues. CDR1 SGHNT and CDR2 YENEEA come from the germline V gene. The CDR3 sequence is CASSRAGLADHNEQFF. As DNA, the CDR3 is TGTGCCAGCAGTAGGGCGGGACTAGCGGATCACAATGAGCAGTTCTTC.

This clone has a single count. This chain links TRBV6-6 with TRBJ2-4; D unresolved. V lost 2 bases, J lost 5 bases, and 7 bases lay in between. The CDR3 runs to 13 residues. The germline CDR1 and CDR2 sequences are MNHNY and SVGAGI (reference sequence). The CDR3 DNA reads TGTGCCAGCAGTTACCAGGCAGAAAACATTCAGTACTTC. This translates into CASSYQAENIQYF.

The chain employs TRBV28 and TRBJ1-1; D gene ambiguous. Germline V gives CDR1 MDHEN, CDR2 SYDVKM. This CDR3 is 15 amino acids long. V was trimmed by 5 bases and J by 1 base, leaving 14 bases between them. The CDR3 DNA reads TGTGCCAGCAGTCCCCCTAAGGGAGAGAACACTGAAGCTTTCTTT. Encoded protein: CASSPPKGENTEAFF.

The chain couples TRBV5-1 to TRBJ2-1, with TRBD2 identical over 9 bases. This CDR3 spans 15 amino acids. The germline V gene has CDR1 SGHRS and CDR2 YFSETQ. V lost 1 base and J lost 4; bases outside the gene matches: 3. Written as DNA, the CDR3 is TGCGCCAGCAGCTTGCTGACTAGCGGATACAATGAGCAGTTCTTC. Its translation: CASSLLTSGYNEQFF.

The chain recombines TRBV15 with TRBJ2-7, with D possibly matching TRBD2 (5 bases). Germline loops: CDR1 LNHNV, CDR2 YYDKDF (reference sequence). With 4 bases removed from V and 2 bases from J, the gap between germline ends came to 9 bases. The CDR3 has 13 amino acids. The chain's CDR3 is CATSNSGTYEQYF. The CDR3 DNA is TGTGCCACCAGCAATTCCGGGACCTACGAGCAGTACTTC. The variable domain in full, with the rest retrieved from reference TRBV15 and TRBJ2-7, is DAMVIQNPRYQVTQFGKPVTLSCSQTLNHNVMYWYQQKSSQAPKLLFHYYDKDFNNEADTPDNFQSRRPNTSFCFLDIRSPGLGDTAMYLCATSNSGTYEQYFGPGTRLTVT.

The rearrangement joins TRBV27 to TRBJ2-5; 11 positions agree with TRBD2. The CDR3 is made up of 15 amino acids. Germline V gene data show CDR1 as MNHEY and CDR2 as SMNVEV (reference sequence). V gave up 2 bases and J gave up 5 bases; unmatched junction bases: 4. The CDR3 sequence is CASSLAASGRETQYF. In DNA, the CDR3 is TGTGCCAGCAGTTTAGCTGCTAGCGGGAGGGAGACCCAGTACTTC.

This clone was picked up one time. The chain links TRBV19 to TRBJ1-6; 7 positions match TRBD1. The germline V gene encodes CDR1 LNHDA and CDR2 SQIVND (reference sequence). The CDR3 covers 14 residues. Trimming took 6 bases from V and 6 from J; bases not matched to a gene: 5. CDR3 nucleotide sequence: TGTGCCAGTAGCTCCGGGACAGTTAATTCACCCCTCCACTTT. The encoded protein is CASSSGTVNSPLHF.

The chain links TRBV10-3 to TRBJ1-1; 8 bases align to TRBD1. Trimming removed 4 bases from V and 5 bases from J; junction bases left unmatched: 6. The CDR3 sequence is 14 residues long. The V gene's germline CDR1 is ENHRY and CDR2 SYGVKD. Here the CDR3 DNA reads TGTGCCATCAGTGCTCCGGACAGGGCGACTGAAGCTTTCTTT. The encoded protein is CAISAPDRATEAFF.